These 25 T cell receptor beta chains originate from one sample sequenced in a study of beta chain features in type 1 diabetes. Sequenced material consisted of expressed TCRB transcripts (all of the isolated RNA was reverse transcribed). TCRdb keeps only in-frame clones here, not all; method: immunoSEQ multiplex PCR. The sample consists of 200,000 to 300,000 clones, 20% of them appearing once. Study results and caveats: Within each of all four CD4+ subsets, Type 1 diabetes patients had TCRB CDR3s that were moderately but significantly shorter.

These TCRs are of unknown antigen specificity. The sample was naive CD4+ T cells from blood. The receptor source for this set is a woman aged 40 to 55 with type 1 diabetes.

This clone was seen a few times. The genes are TRBV7-2 and TRBJ1-5; tentative D call: TRBD1 (6 bases). This CDR3 has 15 residues. The germline CDR1 and CDR2 sequences are SGHTA and FQGNSA. The germline V and J ends were trimmed by 1 base and 7 bases, with 14 bases remaining between them. The CDR3 reads CASSLGGQAGQPQHF. CDR3 in DNA: TGTGCCAGCAGCTTAGGGGGGCAAGCCGGCCAGCCCCAGCATTTT.

V is TRBV29-1 and J is TRBJ2-1; 10 nucleotides line up with TRBD1. CDR1 SQVTM and CDR2 ANQGSEA come from the germline V gene. The CDR3 is 12 amino acids. The J segment lost 8 bases and the V segment lost 7 bases, leaving 5 bases of the junction unmatched. The CDR3 spells CSALGQGYEQFF. The DNA for the CDR3 is TGCAGCGCCTTGGGACAGGGGTATGAGCAGTTCTTC.

This rearrangement joins TRBV4-1 to TRBJ2-5; 9 nucleotides match TRBD2. V lost 4 bases and J lost 2; bases outside the gene matches: 8. The CDR3 covers 16 residues. Germline CDR1 reads MGHRA; CDR2 reads YSYEKL. The CDR3 sequence: CASSPGRAGGQETQYF. CDR3 nucleotide sequence: TGCGCCAGCAGCCCCGGCCGAGCGGGGGGACAAGAGACCCAGTACTTC.

The chain has TRBV5-1 and TRBJ1-1, with D possibly being TRBD1 (5 bases). The length of the CDR3 is 15 residues. The germline gives CDR1 SGHRS, CDR2 YFSETQ. Between the trimmed V and J ends, which lost 3 bases and 1 base, there was a span of 13 bases. In DNA form, the CDR3 reads TGCGCCAGCAGCTCGTCGACGGGGGGGAACACTGAAGCTTTCTTT. It translates to CASSSSTGGNTEAFF.

The sample holds a few counts of this clone. The chain recombines TRBV2 with TRBJ1-1; a weak D match, TRBD1 (6 bases). The ends were cut back, 4 bases at V and 7 bases at J, with 13 bases in the middle. The CDR3 contains 13 residues. Germline V gene data show CDR1 as SNHLY and CDR2 as FYNNEI. For the CDR3, the DNA is TGTGCCAGCAGTGTACAGGGTATGAATGAAGCTTTCTTT. Protein product: CASSVQGMNEAFF.

This clone was observed a handful of times. This chain links TRBV11-1 with TRBJ2-1; 11 nucleotides line up with TRBD2. The ends lost 2 bases at V and 10 bases at J; junction bases unmatched: 4. This CDR3 region has 14 residues. CDR1 and CDR2 from the germline V gene are SGHAT and FQDESV (reference sequence). CDR3 region: CASSLTSGRGEQFF. The CDR3 region has the DNA TGTGCCAGCAGCTTAACTAGCGGGAGAGGGGAGCAGTTCTTC.

This clone was observed a few times. The chain is built from TRBV13 and TRBJ2-4; 9 nucleotides align to TRBD2. V was clipped by 5 bases and J by 4 bases; unmatched bases: 6. This CDR3 has 15 residues. The germline V gene has CDR1 PRHDT and CDR2 FYEKMQ (reference sequence). The CDR3 loop reads CASSRPAGGKNIQYF. CDR3 nucleotide sequence: TGTGCCAGCAGCCGCCCAGCGGGGGGTAAAAACATTCAGTACTTC.

This clone has only a few counts. This chain connects TRBV6-6 to TRBJ1-1; weak D call: TRBD1 (6 bases). V shed 4 bases and J shed 0 bases, with 9 bases lying between them. The CDR3 length is 14 residues. Germline assignment: CDR1 MNHNY and CDR2 SVGAGI (reference sequence). CDR3 sequence reads: CASSLDSLNTEAFF. CDR3 in DNA: TGTGCCAGCAGTTTGGACAGCTTGAACACTGAAGCTTTCTTT.

This clone was detected a few times. The rearrangement joins TRBV18 to TRBJ2-3, with 8 bases aligning to TRBD2. The CDR3 has 19 residues. From germline, CDR1 is KGHSH and CDR2 LQKENI. V was pared by 1 base and J by 1 base, with 13 bases of the junction left unmatched. CDR3 in DNA: TGTGCCAGCTCACCACAGAGGAGCGGGAGAGGACCGGGCACAGATACGCAGTATTTT. Protein: CASSPQRSGRGPGTDTQYF.

This clone showed up just a few times. The chain couples TRBV28 to TRBJ1-1; no clear D. Germline V gene lookup returns CDR1 MDHEN and CDR2 SYDVKM. Deletions cut 10 bases from V and 0 bases from J, with 12 bases between. This CDR3 contains 13 residues. In DNA, the CDR3 is TGTGCCACCTCGGTCCCGATGAACACTGAAGCTTTCTTT. It encodes CATSVPMNTEAFF.

This clone was counted a single time. This rearrangement joins TRBV21-1 to TRBJ2-1; the table's D call, TRBD2, has no DNA check behind it. TRBV21-1 is a listed pseudogene. The CDR3 totals 15 residues. The CDR3 is CASSKVTGTPNEQFF. The CDR3 region has the DNA TGTGCCAGCAGCAAAGTAACGGGAACACCGAATGAGCAGTTCTTC.

This clone has more than one count but fewer than ten. V usage is TRBV7-2 and J usage is TRBJ2-6, with D perhaps TRBD2 (5 bases). The V end was cut by 7 bases, the J end by 1 base, with 14 bases between. CDR1 SGHTA and CDR2 FQGNSA come from the germline V gene. The length of the CDR3 is 16 residues. CDR3 nucleotides: TGTGCCAGCACCTATTGGACTGATTCTGGGGCCAACGTCCTGACTTTC. Amino acid sequence: CASTYWTDSGANVLTF.

This clone occurred a few times. This rearrangement joins TRBV4-3 to TRBJ1-2; D might be TRBD1 (5 bases). The CDR3 has 16 residues. Germline loops: CDR1 LGHNA, CDR2 YSLEER. Trimming pared 0 bases from V and 5 bases from J, leaving 16 bases between. CDR3 nucleotide sequence: TGCGCCAGCAGCCAAGAAGAAATCCGGGGGGGTTATGGCTACACCTTC. This gives the protein CASSQEEIRGGYGYTF.

This clone has a handful of counts. J is TRBJ2-1 and V is TRBV7-3, with D possibly being TRBD2 (5 bases). The ends were cut back, 5 bases at V and 15 bases at J, with 17 bases in the middle. Germline loops: CDR1 SGHTA, CDR2 FQGTGA. This CDR3 spans 12 amino acids. CDR3 loop: CASSPTGGSPFF. The CDR3 nucleotides are TGTGCCAGCAGCCCCACCGGCGGGTCACCGTTCTTC.

The V call is TRBV4-2, the J call TRBJ2-7, with 8 bases lining up with TRBD1. V lost 0 bases, J lost 5 bases, and 9 bases stayed unmatched. CDR3 size: 16 residues. Germline V gene lookup returns CDR1 LGHNA and CDR2 YNFKEQ. CDR3 in DNA: TGTGCCAGCAGCCAAGACTGGGGTGGACAGGGCAACGAGCAGTACTTC. Translated, it gives CASSQDWGGQGNEQYF.

The chain recombines TRBV28 with TRBJ2-2; 10 bases agree with TRBD1. CDR3 length: 16 residues. Unmatched junction bases numbered 7, after V lost 2 bases and J lost 7 bases. In germline, CDR1 is MDHEN, CDR2 SYDVKM. The CDR3 nucleotides read TGTGCCAGCAGTTTACTGCCGGGACAGGGGAACGGGGAGCTGTTTTTT. Translation: CASSLLPGQGNGELFF. The whole variable domain, filled in from reference TRBV28 and TRBJ2-2, reads DVKVTQSSRYLVKRTGEKVFLECVQDMDHENMFWYRQDPGLGLRLIYFSYDVKMKEKGDIPEGYSVSREKKERFSLILESASTNQTSMYLCASSLLPGQGNGELFFGEGSRLTVL.

This clone has a handful of counts. V gene TRBV7-9 combines with J gene TRBJ1-1, with D unresolved. This CDR3 has 12 residues. Germline assignment: CDR1 SEHNR and CDR2 FQNEAQ (reference sequence). The germline V and J ends were trimmed by 4 bases and 8 bases, with 11 bases remaining between them. The CDR3 bases are TGTGCCAGCAGCTCACAGAAACCCGAAGCTTTCTTT. Translated: CASSSQKPEAFF.

The genes are TRBV2 and TRBJ2-1; 9 nucleotides agree with TRBD2. Per germline, CDR1 SNHLY and CDR2 FYNNEI. The CDR3 consists of 15 residues. The V gene end was trimmed by 6 bases and the J gene end by 4 bases; junction bases not matched to a gene: 7. The CDR3 coding sequence is TGTGCCAGCAGGCCGACTAGCGGACTATACAATGAGCAGTTCTTC. Translation gives CASRPTSGLYNEQFF. The complete variable domain, with remaining parts taken from reference TRBV2 and TRBJ2-1, reads EPEVTQTPSHQVTQMGQEVILRCVPISNHLYFYWYRQILGQKVEFLVSFYNNEISEKSEIFDDQFSVERPDGSNFTLKIRSTKLEDSAMYFCASRPTSGLYNEQFFGPGTRLTVL.

This chain joins TRBV28 and TRBJ2-1; TRBD2 matches at 7 bases. Germline CDR1 MDHEN, CDR2 SYDVKM. With V trimmed by 7 bases and J by 4 bases, 4 bases remained unmatched. The CDR3 contains 13 residues. The DNA of the CDR3 is TGTGCCAGCACGACGGGAGGTTACAATGAGCAGTTCTTC. Residues: CASTTGGYNEQFF.

This CDR3 is CSAFTEEAFF. DNA of the CDR3: TGCAGTGCCTTTACGGAGGAAGCTTTCTTT. The J gene is TRBJ1-1, the V gene TRBV20-1; no reliable D call. V lost 6 bases and J lost 8, with 10 bases in between. Germline V gives CDR1 DFQATT, CDR2 SNEGSKA (reference sequence). The CDR3 is 10 amino acids.

The chain employs TRBV7-2 and TRBJ1-4, with D possibly being TRBD1 (6 bases). With 4 bases removed from V and 3 bases from J, the gap between germline ends came to 9 bases. CDR1 is SGHTA and CDR2 is FQGNSA in the germline V gene. There are 14 residues in the CDR3. The CDR3 is CASSSQGANEKLFF. The CDR3 region has the DNA TGTGCCAGCAGCTCACAGGGAGCTAATGAAAAACTGTTTTTT. Variable domain in full (rest from reference TRBV7-2 and TRBJ1-4): GAGVSQSPSNKVTEKGKDVELRCDPISGHTALYWYRQSLGQGLEFLIYFQGNSAPDKSGLPSDRFSAERTGGSVSTLTIQRTQQEDSAVYLCASSSQGANEKLFFGSGTQLSVL.

This clone has a handful of counts. The chain has TRBV5-8 and TRBJ1-2, with 7 bases aligning to TRBD1. This CDR3 has 16 residues. V was pared by 1 base and J by 3 bases, with 9 bases of the junction left unmatched. Per germline, CDR1 SGHTS and CDR2 YDEGEE. For the CDR3, the DNA is TGTGCCAGCAGCTTGAGGGGGCGTGCTGTCGACTATGGCTACACCTTC. Translating gives CASSLRGRAVDYGYTF.

CDR3 region: CASSSSGQSTPTEAFF. CDR3 DNA sequence: TGTGCCAGCAGCTCCTCGGGACAGAGTACCCCGACTGAAGCTTTCTTT. V and J are TRBV5-8 and TRBJ1-1; 7 bases map to TRBD1. This CDR3 is 16 amino acids long. Germline CDR1 is SGHTS and CDR2 is YDEGEE. V was clipped by 3 bases and J by 5 bases; unmatched bases: 13.

This clone turned up a few times. This chain connects TRBV30 to TRBJ1-1; the match to TRBD1 covers 8 bases. The junction had 0 bases not matched to a gene; V was cut back by 3 bases and J by 0 bases. CDR3 length: 13 residues. Germline V gene sequence: CDR1 GTSNPN, CDR2 SVGIG (reference sequence). This CDR3 reads CAWRDRVNTEAFF. The CDR3 DNA sequence: TGTGCCTGGAGGGACAGGGTGAACACTGAAGCTTTCTTT.

This clone was detected only a few times. V and J are TRBV4-1 and TRBJ2-1; 7 bases match TRBD2. V lost 4 bases, J lost 5 bases, and 5 bases stayed unmatched. This CDR3 has 14 amino acids. Germline CDR1 and CDR2: MGHRA and YSYEKL. CDR3 coding DNA: TGCGCCAGCAGCCCCCATGGGGGGGACAATGAGCAGTTCTTC. This gives the protein CASSPHGGDNEQFF.